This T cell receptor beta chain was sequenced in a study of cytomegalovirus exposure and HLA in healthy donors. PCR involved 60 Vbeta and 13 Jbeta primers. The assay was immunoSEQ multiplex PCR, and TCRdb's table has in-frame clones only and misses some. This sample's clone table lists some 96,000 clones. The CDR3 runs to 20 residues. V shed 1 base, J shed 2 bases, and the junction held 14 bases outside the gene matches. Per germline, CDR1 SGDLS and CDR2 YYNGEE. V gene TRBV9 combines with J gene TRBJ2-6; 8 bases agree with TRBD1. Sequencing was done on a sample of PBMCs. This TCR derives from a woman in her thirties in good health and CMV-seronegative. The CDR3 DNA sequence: TGTGCCAGCAGCGTAACTTTGGCAGGGGGCTTTGGCACTGGGGCCAACGTCCTGACTTTC. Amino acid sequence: CASSVTLAGGFGTGANVLTF. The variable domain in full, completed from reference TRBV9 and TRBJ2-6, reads DSGVTQTPKHLITATGQRVTLRCSPRSGDLSVYWYQQSLDQGLQFLIQYYNGEERAKGNILERFSAQQFPDLHSELNLSSLELGDSALYFCASSVTLAGGFGTGANVLTFGAGSRLTVL.